These 24 T cell receptor beta chains share one sample of origin, sequenced in a study of blood T cell repertoires in COVID-19. Sequenced by immunoSEQ multiplex PCR; TCRdb stores in-frame clones only, minus some. Found here are about 150,000 clones, 85% to 90% of them singletons; the top ten hold about 3.9%. Sequenced input: peripheral blood. The receptor source for this set is a woman aged 70-85 years with acute or convalescent COVID-19.

The genes are TRBV6-5 and TRBJ2-7; 10 bases are shared with TRBD2. The V gene's germline CDR1 is MNHEY and CDR2 SVGAGI. This CDR3 is 15 amino acids long. After removal of 3 bases from V and 5 bases from J, the junction contained 7 bases not matched to a gene. The chain's CDR3 is CASSYSSGSPNEQYF. The CDR3 coding sequence is TGTGCCAGCAGTTATTCTAGCGGGAGCCCCAACGAGCAGTACTTC.

This sequence joins TRBV5-6 and TRBJ1-2, with TRBD1 matching 8 bases. Germline V gene lookup returns CDR1 SGHDT and CDR2 YYEEEE. With 2 bases clipped from V and 8 bases from J, the junction kept 5 bases outside the gene matches. The CDR3 totals 13 residues. The CDR3 nucleotides are TGTGCCAGCAGCTTCTCAGGGGGCGGCGGCTACACCTTC. Its protein is CASSFSGGGGYTF.

The J gene is TRBJ2-5, the V gene TRBV5-1; D might be TRBD2 (6 bases). The V gene's germline CDR1 is SGHRS and CDR2 YFSETQ. V lost 0 bases to trimming and J lost 4 bases, with 10 bases between them. This CDR3 is 14 amino acids long. CDR3 nucleotides: TGCGCCAGCAGCTTGGGTGGGCGGGGAGAGACCCAGTACTTC. Its translation is CASSLGGRGETQYF. Drawing the rest from reference TRBV5-1 and TRBJ2-5, the complete variable domain is KAGVTQTPRYLIKTRGQQVTLSCSPISGHRSVSWYQQTPGQGLQFLFEYFSETQRNKGNFPGRFSGRQFSNSRSEMNVSTLELGDSALYLCASSLGGRGETQYFGPGTRLLVL.

The chain is built from TRBV6-2 or TRBV6-3 and TRBJ2-1; D is uncertain. Germline V gene lookup returns CDR1 MNHEY and CDR2 SVGEGT. The CDR3 is made up of 13 amino acids. V lost 0 bases, J lost 7 bases, and 7 bases lay in between. The CDR3 reads CASSYSSANEQFF. The CDR3 DNA reads TGTGCCAGCAGTTACTCGAGCGCTAATGAGCAGTTCTTC.

This clone was picked up a small number of times. The chain combines TRBV7-9 with TRBJ1-1, with D possibly matching TRBD1 (6 bases). CDR1 and CDR2 from the germline V gene are SEHNR and FQNEAQ (reference sequence). V shed 5 bases and J shed 5 bases, with 24 bases lying between them. CDR3 length: 17 amino acids. The CDR3 DNA is TGTGCCAGCAGCACACACCTCACCCTACAGGGAAGAACTGAAGCTTTCTTT. This sequence encodes CASSTHLTLQGRTEAFF. Full variable domain (missing parts from reference TRBV7-9 and TRBJ1-1): DTGVSQNPRHKITKRGQNVTFRCDPISEHNRLYWYRQTLGQGPEFLTYFQNEAQLEKSRLLSDRFSAERPKGSFSTLEIQRTEQGDSAMYLCASSTHLTLQGRTEAFFGQGTRLTVV.

The chain links TRBV6-1 to TRBJ2-2, with D unresolved. In germline, CDR1 is MNHNS, CDR2 SASEGT. V was trimmed by 0 bases and J by 3 bases, leaving 2 bases between them. The CDR3 is 13 residues long. This chain's CDR3 is CASSEAYTGELFF. CDR3 bases: TGTGCCAGCAGTGAAGCCTACACCGGGGAGCTGTTTTTT.

The chain employs TRBV7-2 and TRBJ1-1; D is perhaps TRBD1 (5 bases). Germline V CDR1 and CDR2: SGHTA, FQGNSA. There are 15 residues in the CDR3. The V end was cut by 7 bases, the J end by 0 bases, with 15 bases between. The CDR3 here is CASNLGVQMNTEAFF. CDR3 sequence (DNA): TGTGCCAGCAACCTAGGGGTGCAAATGAACACTGAAGCTTTCTTT.

This chain uses TRBV12-3 or TRBV12-4 with TRBJ2-7, with D tentatively TRBD1 (5 bases). Trimming pared 6 bases from V and 5 bases from J, leaving 11 bases between. CDR3 length equals 12 residues. CDR3 sequence (DNA): TGTGCCAGCAGCCCAGGGTTACACGAGCAGTACTTC. Amino acid sequence: CASSPGLHEQYF.

V usage is TRBV6-2 or TRBV6-3 and J usage is TRBJ2-2; 7 nucleotides align to TRBD2. Unmatched junction bases numbered 12, after V lost 7 bases and J lost 4 bases. The germline V gene encodes CDR1 MNHEY and CDR2 SVGEGT. The CDR3 totals 16 residues. The CDR3 loop is CASTPRGRAGTGELFF. The CDR3, as DNA: TGTGCCAGCACCCCCCGGGGGAGGGCGGGCACCGGGGAGCTGTTTTTT.

This chain connects TRBV2 to TRBJ1-5, with a tentative D call TRBD1 (6 bases). The CDR3 consists of 15 residues. Trimming took off 5 bases at V and 2 bases at J, with 13 bases between the two ends. Germline CDR1 and CDR2: SNHLY and FYNNEI. For the CDR3, the DNA is TGTGCCAGCAGTAACAGGGCCGGGGGCAATCAGCCCCAGCATTTT. This translates into CASSNRAGGNQPQHF.

This chain joins TRBV11-2 and TRBJ2-3; 7 positions match TRBD1. V lost 5 bases and J lost 2; bases outside the gene matches: 10. Germline V gene data show CDR1 as SGHAT and CDR2 as FQNNGV. The CDR3 is made up of 16 amino acids. CDR3 DNA sequence: TGTGCCAGCAGCCGCCGGGACAGCTTCTTCACAGATACGCAGTATTTT. Translated, it gives CASSRRDSFFTDTQYF.

The gene calls are TRBV28 and TRBJ1-5, with a possible D match to TRBD1 (6 bases). The germline CDR1 and CDR2 sequences are MDHEN and SYDVKM. Trimming shortened V by 3 bases and J by 3 bases, and 12 bases separated the two germline ends. This CDR3 spans 15 amino acids. The CDR3 is CASSFYRALNQPQHF. CDR3 nucleotide sequence: TGTGCCAGCAGTTTCTACAGGGCTCTCAATCAGCCCCAGCATTTT.

The chain couples TRBV4-2 to TRBJ1-1; 7 bases line up with TRBD1. From germline, CDR1 is LGHNA and CDR2 YNFKEQ. This CDR3 region has 16 residues. V was clipped by 1 base and J by 4 bases; unmatched bases: 9. The CDR3 sequence is CASSQVFQGVGTEAFF. DNA for the CDR3: TGTGCCAGCAGCCAAGTCTTCCAGGGGGTCGGCACTGAAGCTTTCTTT.

The rearrangement uses TRBV30 and TRBJ1-4; D call uncertain. Germline CDR1 and CDR2: GTSNPN and SVGIG (reference sequence). The CDR3 is 13 amino acids. Trimming stripped 0 bases from V and 7 bases from J, with 9 bases between. The CDR3 spells CAWSVLDGEKLFF. The CDR3 DNA reads TGTGCCTGGAGTGTTCTAGACGGTGAAAAACTGTTTTTT.

A single count supports this clone. V usage is TRBV14 and J usage is TRBJ1-6, with D unresolved. Germline values: CDR1 SGHDN, CDR2 FVKESK. The CDR3 runs to 14 residues. Trimming shortened V by 3 bases and J by 9 bases, and 12 bases separated the two germline ends. DNA of the CDR3: TGTGCCAGCAGCCAGGAGGCACGGGCTTCACCCCTCCACTTT. It codes for CASSQEARASPLHF.

The V and J genes are TRBV4-3 and TRBJ2-7; D is unresolved. Germline-derived CDR1 and CDR2 are LGHNA and YSLEER. CDR3 length: 14 residues. The germline V and J ends were trimmed by 1 base and 0 bases, with 7 bases remaining between them. In DNA, the CDR3 is TGCGCCAGCAGCCAAGGTAGGAGCTCCTACGAGCAGTACTTC. This encodes CASSQGRSSYEQYF.

This clone was seen a few times. The chain has TRBV11-3 and TRBJ1-3; D uncertain. V lost 1 base and J lost 0, with 13 bases in between. The CDR3 loop spans 17 amino acids. The germline V gene has CDR1 SGHNT and CDR2 YENEEA. As DNA, the CDR3 is TGTGCCAGCAGCTTAGTCCTTACTGAGGACTCTGGAAACACCATATATTTT. Translating it yields CASSLVLTEDSGNTIYF.

V usage is TRBV4-2 and J usage is TRBJ1-2; possibly TRBD1 for D (5 bases). Germline-derived CDR1 and CDR2 are LGHNA and YNFKEQ. The CDR3 has 18 amino acids. Trimming shortened V by 0 bases and J by 3 bases, and 20 bases separated the two germline ends. The CDR3 DNA sequence: TGTGCCAGCAGCCAAGATTACCCCCCGACAGATCATTACTATGGCTACACCTTC. Protein: CASSQDYPPTDHYYGYTF.

The V call is TRBV6-6, the J call TRBJ1-2, with TRBD1 matching over 10 bases. The germline V gene encodes CDR1 MNHNY and CDR2 SVGAGI (reference sequence). The length of the CDR3 is 16 residues. V dropped 8 bases and J dropped 4; count of bases not matched to a gene: 13. The CDR3, as DNA: TGTGCCAGCCACTCGTCCGGGACAGGGGAAGGCTATGGCTACACCTTC. This translates into CASHSSGTGEGYGYTF.

The chain recombines TRBV19 with TRBJ1-1; tentatively, D is TRBD1 (5 bases). Germline CDR1 is LNHDA and CDR2 is SQIVND (reference sequence). V dropped 6 bases and J dropped 1 base, with 9 bases sitting between them. CDR3 length: 13 residues. This CDR3 reads CASRRGGNTEAFF. The DNA for the CDR3 is TGTGCCAGTAGACGGGGGGGGAACACTGAAGCTTTCTTT.

This clone has more than one count but fewer than ten. The chain recombines TRBV18 with TRBJ2-6, with 9 bases matching TRBD1. V was clipped by 3 bases and J by 4 bases; unmatched bases: 7. The CDR3 covers 17 residues. From germline, CDR1 is KGHSH and CDR2 LQKENI. CDR3 DNA sequence: TGTGCCAGCTCACCCGGGACAGGGATCGCCGGGGCCAACGTCCTGACTTTC. This sequence encodes CASSPGTGIAGANVLTF.

The V and J genes are TRBV4-3 and TRBJ2-6, with D unresolved. Germline V gene sequence: CDR1 LGHNA, CDR2 YSLEER. CDR3 length equals 19 residues. Trimming took 0 bases from V and 0 from J, leaving 15 bases between them. The CDR3 coding sequence is TGCGCCAGCAGCCAAGATCCGAGACACAAACTCTCTGGGGCCAACGTCCTGACTTTC. It specifies CASSQDPRHKLSGANVLTF.

Points on this clone: The junction departs from the called germline gene at one end, perhaps through a read error. The V call is TRBV19, the J call TRBJ1-2; D unresolved. Germline CDR1 LNHDA, CDR2 SQIVND (reference sequence). CDR3 length equals 15 residues. CDR3 amino acids: CASSITSPSNYSYTF. In DNA form, the CDR3 reads TGTGCCAGTAGTATTACTAGTCCTTCTAACTATAGCTACACCTTC.

V usage is TRBV12-3 or TRBV12-4 and J usage is TRBJ1-2; tentative D call: TRBD1 (5 bases). The CDR3 totals 13 residues. Trimming cost V 4 bases and J 6 bases, with 12 bases left between them. The CDR3 DNA reads TGTGCCAGCAGTTATCAGGGTATGGATGGCTACACCTTC. The encoded protein is CASSYQGMDGYTF.